A single sample gave rise to the 31 T cell receptor beta chains below, sequenced in a study of T-cell reconstitution after alpha-beta-depleted transplantation in children. As it was prepared, the TCRbeta library received unique molecular identifiers. TCRdb processed the PCR reads anew with MiXCR; each CDR3 protein has one entry. The repertoire holds about 580,000 distinct CDR3 sequences, with 23% as singletons. Sequenced material: PBMCs, mostly from graft donor cells, taken 360 days after TCRalphabeta/CD19-depleted stem cell transplant. The receptors were gathered from a boy in the first two years of life who had a stem cell transplant for acute myeloid leukemia, so the T cells may come from the graft donor.

This clonotype has more than one count but fewer than ten. This chain links TRBV15 with TRBJ2-1; 7 nucleotides align to TRBD1. This CDR3 has 15 residues. V trimming: 0 bases; J trimming: 8 bases; junction bases outside the gene matches: 7. Looked up from germline, CDR1 is LNHNV and CDR2 is YYDKDF (reference sequence). This CDR3 reads CATSRETTGADEQFF. CDR3 DNA: TGTGCCACCAGCAGAGAGACTACAGGGGCGGATGAGCAGTTCTTC.

The chain joins TRBV7-8 to TRBJ2-1, with D possibly called TRBD1 or TRBD2 (7 bases each). The CDR3 covers 14 residues. The V gene's germline CDR1 is SGHVS and CDR2 FQNEAQ. V dropped 5 bases and J dropped 9 bases, with 17 bases sitting between them. The CDR3 sequence: CASSRGSGGGEQFF. The CDR3 DNA reads TGTGCCAGCAGCCGGGGATCAGGGGGGGGTGAGCAGTTCTTC.

Note on this clonotype: The junction differs from germline at one of its ends, possibly a read error. V is TRBV20-1 and J is TRBJ2-1, with TRBD2 matching 9 bases. Germline values: CDR1 DFQATT, CDR2 SNEGSKA (reference sequence). The CDR3 is made up of 14 amino acids. For the CDR3, the DNA is TGCTGTGCTAGGAGAGCGGGGGGAATAAGGGAGCAGTTCTTC. Its translation: CCARRAGGIREQFF.

This clonotype was found a few times. V is TRBV12-3 or TRBV12-4 and J is TRBJ1-1, with no clear D. The CDR3 totals 14 residues. The V and J ends lost 3 bases and 1 base respectively, with 9 bases between them. CDR3 residues: CASSFYLANTEAFF. The CDR3, as DNA: TGTGCCAGCAGTTTCTATCTCGCGAACACTGAAGCTTTCTTT.

The chain employs TRBV6-2 or TRBV6-3 and TRBJ1-6; 8 bases align to TRBD1. The ends lost 7 bases at V and 10 bases at J; junction bases unmatched: 9. This CDR3 region has 14 residues. Germline V gives CDR1 MNHEY, CDR2 SVGEGT. This CDR3 reads CASTKPDRDSPLHF. For the CDR3, the DNA is TGTGCCAGCACCAAGCCGGACAGGGACTCACCCCTCCACTTT.

The J gene is TRBJ2-7, the V gene TRBV6-2 or TRBV6-3; D remains ambiguous. Trimming shortened V by 4 bases and J by 0 bases, and 13 bases separated the two germline ends. Germline-derived CDR1 and CDR2 are MNHEY and SVGEGT. The CDR3 sequence is 15 residues long. The CDR3, as DNA: TGTGCCAGCAGTTCCGCCGGCCCGCTCTCCTACGAGCAGTACTTC. Protein product: CASSSAGPLSYEQYF.

The chain recombines TRBV5-1 with TRBJ2-1; 11 bases line up with TRBD2. The V and J ends lost 6 bases and 8 bases, in that order; junction bases with no gene match: 10. Germline V gene data show CDR1 as SGHRS and CDR2 as YFSETQ. This CDR3 is built from 15 residues. Here the CDR3 reads CASNLVAGGLDEQFF. Written as DNA, the CDR3 is TGCGCCAGCAACTTAGTAGCGGGGGGGCTTGATGAGCAGTTCTTC.

The V and J genes are TRBV15 and TRBJ2-1; TRBD2 matches at 9 bases. J was trimmed by 4 bases and V by 1 base; bases with no gene match: 2. CDR3 length equals 15 residues. In germline, CDR1 is LNHNV, CDR2 YYDKDF (reference sequence). CDR3 in DNA: TGTGCCACCAGCAGAGCGGCGGGGGGGTACAATGAGCAGTTCTTC. Protein product: CATSRAAGGYNEQFF.

The chain is built from TRBV7-9 and TRBJ2-7; 9 bases match TRBD1. This CDR3 contains 14 residues. The ends lost 4 bases at V and 2 bases at J; junction bases unmatched: 3. The germline V gene encodes CDR1 SEHNR and CDR2 FQNEAQ (reference sequence). CDR3 nucleotide sequence: TGTGCCAGCAGCTCGGACAGGGGACCCTACGAGCAGTACGTC. Residues: CASSSDRGPYEQYV.

The chain links TRBV27 to TRBJ2-3; TRBD2 aligns across 10 bases. CDR3 length: 15 amino acids. CDR1 and CDR2 (germline): MNHEY, SMNVEV (reference sequence). V lost 2 bases, J lost 5 bases, and 4 bases stayed unmatched. CDR3 nucleotide sequence: TGTGCCAGCAGTTTACAACTAGCGGGGTTAGATACGCAGTATTTT. It is translated as CASSLQLAGLDTQYF.

Many counts were recorded for this clonotype. This sequence joins TRBV12-3 or TRBV12-4 and TRBJ2-5; TRBD2 is a possible D gene (5 bases). The CDR3 runs 14 residues. Trimming removed 3 bases at V and 0 bases at J, with 8 bases between. The CDR3 bases are TGTGCCAGCAGTTTTGTGCGGGACCAAGAGACCCAGTACTTC. It specifies CASSFVRDQETQYF.

This clonotype was counted at least ten times. The genes are TRBV20-1 and TRBJ2-7; tentatively, D is TRBD2 (6 bases). The CDR3 has 13 residues. Germline assignment: CDR1 DFQATT and CDR2 SNEGSKA (reference sequence). Between the trimmed V and J ends, which lost 2 bases and 3 bases, there was a span of 11 bases. Here the CDR3 reads CSARRRGNYEQYF. The CDR3 DNA sequence: TGCAGTGCTAGAAGGCGCGGGAACTACGAGCAGTACTTC.

The CDR3 spells CASKSGTAYNSPLHF. The CDR3 bases are TGTGCCAGCAAATCCGGGACAGCCTATAATTCACCCCTCCACTTT. The rearrangement links TRBV12-3 or TRBV12-4 to TRBJ1-6; 7 nucleotides agree with TRBD1. This CDR3 is 15 amino acids long. Trimming took 7 bases from V and 2 from J; bases not matched to a gene: 5.

This clonotype has at least ten counts. V usage is TRBV3-1 and J usage is TRBJ2-5; D may match TRBD1 or TRBD2 (5 bases each). This CDR3 contains 14 residues. Germline CDR1 reads LGHDT; CDR2 reads YNNKEL (reference sequence). The V gene lost 8 bases and the J gene lost 2 bases, with 15 bases spanning the gap. The DNA of the CDR3 is TGTGCCAGCCGCCGAGGGACGAGGCAAGAGACCCAGTACTTC. This sequence encodes CASRRGTRQETQYF.

The rearrangement joins TRBV29-1 to TRBJ2-7; a possible D gene is TRBD1 (5 bases). V lost 1 base, J lost 1 base, and 8 bases lay in between. This CDR3 is built from 13 residues. CDR1 SQVTM and CDR2 ANQGSEA come from the germline V gene. The CDR3 nucleotides are TGCAGCGTTGAAGGGGGCTATTCCTACGAGCAGTACTTC. Protein sequence: CSVEGGYSYEQYF.

The chain couples TRBV12-3 or TRBV12-4 to TRBJ1-2; TRBD1 matches at 7 bases. This CDR3 contains 14 residues. V trimming: 3 bases; J trimming: 6 bases; junction bases outside the gene matches: 7. The CDR3 sequence: CASSLGGTANGYTF. The CDR3 DNA sequence: TGTGCCAGCAGTTTGGGCGGGACAGCGAATGGCTACACCTTC.

This clonotype showed up just a few times. J is TRBJ1-5 and V is TRBV20-1; no definite D call. In germline, CDR1 is DFQATT, CDR2 SNEGSKA (reference sequence). The CDR3 covers 13 residues. V was trimmed by 4 bases and J by 1 base, leaving 8 bases between them. The CDR3 here is CSAIRLSNQPQHF. The CDR3 DNA follows: TGCAGTGCTATCAGACTAAGCAATCAGCCCCAGCATTTT.

This clonotype was observed at least ten times. The chain couples TRBV6-2 or TRBV6-3 to TRBJ2-1, with 12 bases fitting TRBD2. V was pared by 7 bases and J by 7 bases, with 14 bases of the junction left unmatched. The CDR3 totals 17 residues. The V gene's germline CDR1 is MNHEY and CDR2 SVGEGT. This CDR3 reads CASTPIGLAGTMNEQFF. The DNA for the CDR3 is TGTGCCAGCACCCCCATCGGACTAGCGGGGACCATGAATGAGCAGTTCTTC.

CDR3 in amino acids: CSAREYERSYGYTF. CDR3 DNA sequence: TGCAGTGCTAGAGAGTATGAACGCTCCTATGGCTACACCTTC. This chain uses TRBV20-1 with TRBJ1-2; D call uncertain. The CDR3 contains 14 residues. Trimming pared 0 bases from V and 4 bases from J, leaving 12 bases between. The V gene's germline CDR1 is DFQATT and CDR2 SNEGSKA (reference sequence).

The V call is TRBV20-1, the J call TRBJ1-2; D gene ambiguous. Germline loops: CDR1 DFQATT, CDR2 SNEGSKA (reference sequence). The CDR3 covers 14 residues. The ends were cut back, 2 bases at V and 5 bases at J, with 15 bases in the middle. The CDR3 DNA reads as TGCAGTGCTAGATTAGGAAGTGGCCCTTATGGCTACACCTTC. Amino acid sequence: CSARLGSGPYGYTF.

The chain combines TRBV29-1 with TRBJ1-2; D gene uncertain. The CDR3 covers 13 residues. CDR1 is SQVTM, CDR2 ANQGSEA, per germline. V was trimmed by 4 bases and J by 0 bases, leaving 9 bases between them. As DNA, the CDR3 is TGCAGCGTTGTGGCTACAGCTAACTATGGCTACACCTTC. It encodes CSVVATANYGYTF.

There are a few counts of this clonotype. The chain has TRBV4-3 and TRBJ2-7; no reliable D call. The ends were cut back, 1 base at V and 0 bases at J, with 10 bases in the middle. CDR1 is LGHNA, CDR2 YSLEER, per germline. The CDR3 is made up of 15 amino acids. The CDR3 reads CASSQGLLGSYEQYF. The CDR3 DNA reads TGCGCCAGCAGCCAAGGCCTCCTGGGCTCCTACGAGCAGTACTTC.

This clonotype was recorded at least ten times. V and J are TRBV12-3 or TRBV12-4 and TRBJ2-1; D unresolved. The CDR3 spans 13 residues. V lost 7 bases to trimming and J lost 0 bases, with 7 bases between them. CDR3 sequence reads: CASNPSSYNEQFF. The CDR3 DNA is TGTGCCAGCAACCCGAGCTCCTACAATGAGCAGTTCTTC.

This clonotype was seen a handful of times. The chain employs TRBV6-1 and TRBJ1-2, with D tentatively TRBD1 (5 bases). Germline V gene lookup returns CDR1 MNHNS and CDR2 SASEGT. The length of the CDR3 is 14 residues. V gave up 5 bases and J gave up 4 bases, with 14 bases separating them. Here the CDR3 reads CASSPPGGTYGYTF. In DNA form, the CDR3 reads TGTGCCAGCAGTCCACCGGGAGGGACCTATGGCTACACCTTC.

This clonotype was counted at least ten times. DNA for the CDR3: TGTGCCAGCAGTCGAAATCCAACAGATACGCAGTATTTT. Its translation is CASSRNPTDTQYF. The genes are TRBV2 and TRBJ2-3; the D is unclear. This CDR3 spans 13 amino acids. The V end was cut by 5 bases, the J end by 3 bases, with 9 bases between. Germline values: CDR1 SNHLY, CDR2 FYNNEI. Together with reference TRBV2 and TRBJ2-3, the CDR3 gives the full variable domain: EPEVTQTPSHQVTQMGQEVILRCVPISNHLYFYWYRQILGQKVEFLVSFYNNEISEKSEIFDDQFSVERPDGSNFTLKIRSTKLEDSAMYFCASSRNPTDTQYFGPGTRLTVL.

The chain uses TRBV5-1 and TRBJ1-1; 8 bases agree with TRBD1. The CDR3 covers 17 residues. Losses at the gene ends were 0 bases for V and 0 bases for J; bases not matched to a gene: 7. The germline CDR1 and CDR2 sequences are SGHRS and YFSETQ. In DNA, the CDR3 is TGCGCCAGCAGCTTGGCACCGACAGGGGACCTGAACACTGAAGCTTTCTTT. It translates to CASSLAPTGDLNTEAFF. The whole variable domain, remainder taken from reference TRBV5-1 and TRBJ1-1, is KAGVTQTPRYLIKTRGQQVTLSCSPISGHRSVSWYQQTPGQGLQFLFEYFSETQRNKGNFPGRFSGRQFSNSRSEMNVSTLELGDSALYLCASSLAPTGDLNTEAFFGQGTRLTVV.

This clonotype has just a few counts. The J gene is TRBJ2-2, the V gene TRBV9, with 8 bases fitting TRBD1. This CDR3 spans 19 amino acids. Germline CDR1 reads SGDLS; CDR2 reads YYNGEE. J gave up 0 bases and V 2 bases, and 12 bases lay outside the gene matches. The CDR3 protein is CASSVPRTGITANTGELFF. CDR3 DNA sequence: TGTGCCAGCAGCGTTCCCAGGACAGGGATTACCGCGAACACCGGGGAGCTGTTTTTT.

This chain joins TRBV6-5 and TRBJ2-3; D tentatively fits TRBD1 or TRBD2 (5 bases each). Deletions cut 0 bases from V and 2 bases from J, with 12 bases between. This CDR3 is 16 amino acids long. Per germline, CDR1 MNHEY and CDR2 SVGAGI. CDR3 region: CASSYSTGPSTDTQYF. The CDR3 coding sequence is TGTGCCAGCAGTTACTCGACGGGACCCTCCACAGATACGCAGTATTTT.

At least ten counts were recorded for this clonotype. V is TRBV20-1 and J is TRBJ2-5, with 9 bases identical to TRBD1. V was clipped by 8 bases and J by 4 bases; unmatched bases: 11. The CDR3 length is 14 residues. The germline V gene has CDR1 DFQATT and CDR2 SNEGSKA (reference sequence). The CDR3 DNA reads TGCAGTCCTGATTCACAGGGGGCGGGAGAGACCCAGTACTTC. Its protein is CSPDSQGAGETQYF.

This clonotype was detected ten times or more. The CDR3 coding sequence is TGTGCCAGCAGCTTAGACAGGGACAACTATGGCTACACCTTC. Translation gives CASSLDRDNYGYTF. This rearrangement joins TRBV7-2 to TRBJ1-2, with D perhaps matching TRBD1 (6 bases). Deletions cut 1 base from V and 2 bases from J, with 8 bases between. Germline lookup yields CDR1 SGHTA and CDR2 FQGNSA. The CDR3 has 14 residues.

The chain has TRBV20-1 and TRBJ2-6; the D gene is possibly TRBD1 (5 bases). Trimming took 4 bases from V and 0 from J, leaving 10 bases between them. There are 15 residues in the CDR3. Germline V CDR1 and CDR2: DFQATT, SNEGSKA (reference sequence). CDR3 region: CSATAGHSGANVLTF. The CDR3 bases are TGCAGTGCTACGGCAGGGCACTCTGGGGCCAACGTCCTGACTTTC.